The present T cell receptor (beta chain) was sequenced within a study of early T cells in non-severe SARS-CoV-2 infection. V gave up 6 bases and J gave up 2 bases, with 11 bases separating them. The CDR3 spans 13 residues. Looked up from germline, CDR1 is SQVTM and CDR2 is ANQGSEA. TCRdb called the 5' RACE reads again in MiXCR, with one record for every CDR3 protein. Of about 98,000 distinct CDR3 sequences in the sample, 8% to 13% were seen once. This clonotype was recorded at least ten times. This sequence originates from an adult who was a healthcare worker with PCR-confirmed SARS-CoV-2 infection or an uninfected control (not recorded which). The sample consisted of whole blood. The chain uses TRBV29-1 and TRBJ1-3, with D tentatively TRBD1 (5 bases). The CDR3 region has the DNA TGCAGCGTGGGGGAGGGTGCTGGAAACACCATATATTTT. As protein: CSVGEGAGNTIYF.